Listed here are 10 T cell receptor beta chains from one sample, sequenced in a study of regulatory T cells in long-lasting Graves disease. Construction of TCR beta libraries relied on iRepertoire HTBI primers and on Arm-PCR targeting CDR3 regions. From the multiplex PCR reads, TCRdb called clonotypes with MiXCR, one entry per CDR3 protein. Seen here are approximately 400,000 distinct CDR3 sequences, roughly 24% observed once, and the top ten hold 28%. The time point is: persistent/refractory GD, antithyroid drugs over 5 years with positive TRAb. Scientists built the TCR library using RNA that was extracted from PBMCs. Specimen: peripheral blood mononuclear cells (PBMCs), collected when the disease was refractory, from a patient treated with antithyroid drugs. Receptor source: a woman between 40 and 50 years old with Graves disease.

The genes are TRBV20-1 and TRBJ2-1, with 7 bases aligning to TRBD2. This CDR3 spans 13 amino acids. V shed 3 bases and J 7 bases; nucleotides not matched to a gene: 6. Germline loops: CDR1 DFQATT, CDR2 SNEGSKA (reference sequence). The DNA for the CDR3 is TGCAGTGCTAGGTGGGACGGGAGGAATGAGCAGTTCTTC. Translation gives CSARWDGRNEQFF.

In its sample, this clonotype was seen many times. The chain has TRBV6-2 or TRBV6-3 and TRBJ2-5, with 11 bases aligning to TRBD2. Trimming at V came to 0 bases and at J to 7 bases, leaving 7 bases not matched to a gene. The length of the CDR3 is 16 residues. CDR1 is MNHEY, CDR2 SVGEGT, per germline. CDR3 in DNA: TGTGCCAGCAGTTACTCCGCTAGCGGGAGGTTTGGGACCCAGTACTTC. Encoded protein: CASSYSASGRFGTQYF.

This clonotype was detected a few times. The chain links TRBV5-1 to TRBJ2-1; 10 bases align to TRBD2. CDR3 length: 16 amino acids. The V gene end was trimmed by 2 bases and the J gene end by 4 bases; junction bases not matched to a gene: 6. Germline assignment: CDR1 SGHRS and CDR2 YFSETQ. The CDR3 region has the DNA TGCGCCAGCAGCTTTCCGGGACTAGCGAATTACAATGAGCAGTTCTTC. It codes for CASSFPGLANYNEQFF.

This clonotype has ten or more counts. This rearrangement joins TRBV20-1 to TRBJ1-1; D is ambiguous. With 6 bases removed from V and 11 bases from J, the gap between germline ends came to 13 bases. There are 10 residues in the CDR3. Germline values: CDR1 DFQATT, CDR2 SNEGSKA (reference sequence). CDR3 amino acids: CSAEKTVAFF. The CDR3 DNA reads TGCAGTGCCGAGAAAACGGTGGCTTTCTTT.

This clonotype occurred many times. The chain has TRBV27 and TRBJ1-2; 7 bases are a match to TRBD1. The ends lost 5 bases at V and 2 bases at J; junction bases unmatched: 11. The CDR3 totals 16 residues. Germline values: CDR1 MNHEY, CDR2 SMNVEV (reference sequence). CDR3 region: CASSRDSAPFNYGYTF. The CDR3 DNA is TGTGCCAGCAGTCGGGACAGCGCTCCATTCAACTATGGCTACACCTTC.

This clonotype was seen ten or more times. The chain recombines TRBV20-1 with TRBJ1-1, with D unresolved. The CDR3 is made up of 13 amino acids. The germline CDR1 and CDR2 sequences are DFQATT and SNEGSKA (reference sequence). The germline V and J ends were trimmed by 5 bases and 3 bases, with 13 bases remaining between them. CDR3: CSAPLGTDTEAFF. The CDR3 nucleotides read TGCAGTGCTCCCCTGGGAACAGACACTGAAGCTTTCTTT.

At least ten counts were recorded for this clonotype. This rearrangement joins TRBV29-1 to TRBJ1-1; 8 bases are shared with TRBD1. Germline V lookup: CDR1 SQVTM, CDR2 ANQGSEA. The CDR3 has 13 amino acids. The V gene end was trimmed by 5 bases and the J gene end by 4 bases; junction bases not matched to a gene: 6. Written as DNA, the CDR3 is TGCAGCGTTCCAGGGGGCGCCGGCACTGAAGCTTTCTTT. Translating it yields CSVPGGAGTEAFF.

The chain links TRBV9 to TRBJ1-1, with TRBD1 matching over 8 bases. In germline, CDR1 is SGDLS, CDR2 YYNGEE. The junction had 5 bases not matched to a gene; V was cut back by 0 bases and J by 1 base. This CDR3 spans 16 amino acids. The CDR3 region is CASSVESGGKNTEAFF. The DNA for the CDR3 is TGTGCCAGCAGCGTAGAATCAGGGGGCAAGAACACTGAAGCTTTCTTT.

The chain is built from TRBV9 and TRBJ2-7, with TRBD1 identical over 7 bases. The germline gives CDR1 SGDLS, CDR2 YYNGEE. Losses at the gene ends were 0 bases for V and 2 bases for J; bases not matched to a gene: 5. The CDR3 has 15 residues. The CDR3 here is CASSVEAGGPYEQYF. In nucleotides, the CDR3 is TGTGCCAGCAGCGTAGAGGCAGGGGGACCCTACGAGCAGTACTTC.

This clonotype was observed many times. The gene calls are TRBV2 and TRBJ2-2, with 13 nucleotides matching TRBD2. Germline V gene data show CDR1 as SNHLY and CDR2 as FYNNEI. Germline trimming cut 6 bases from V and 2 bases from J; bases unmatched to any gene: 3. CDR3 length: 16 amino acids. CDR3 coding DNA: TGTGCCAGCAGGGGGGGACTAGCGGGAAACACCGGGGAGCTGTTTTTT. This sequence encodes CASRGGLAGNTGELFF.